These 29 T cell receptor beta chains came from one sample sequenced in a study of glioma-infiltrating T cells after dendritic cell vaccination. Clones were sequenced by immunoSEQ multiplex PCR, and TCRdb holds only the in-frame ones, with some missing. Of tens of thousands of clones detected, 65% to 90% appear once; the ten largest clones hold approximately 14%. The starting material was blood, obtained before dendritic cell vaccination. The receptors were sampled from a human donor with glioblastoma.

This clone was picked up a small number of times. The CDR3 here is CASSLTGVTTEAFF. The DNA for the CDR3 is TGTGCCAGCAGCTTAACAGGGGTCACGACTGAAGCTTTCTTT. V usage is TRBV7-2 and J usage is TRBJ1-1; 7 nucleotides agree with TRBD1. The V gene end was trimmed by 2 bases and the J gene end by 5 bases; junction bases not matched to a gene: 5. This CDR3 is 14 amino acids long. Germline V CDR1 and CDR2: SGHTA, FQGNSA. Filled out from reference TRBV7-2 and TRBJ1-1, the complete variable domain reads GAGVSQSPSNKVTEKGKDVELRCDPISGHTALYWYRQSLGQGLEFLIYFQGNSAPDKSGLPSDRFSAERTGGSVSTLTIQRTQQEDSAVYLCASSLTGVTTEAFFGQGTRLTVV.

The genes are TRBV2 and TRBJ1-1, with 8 bases that match TRBD1. The CDR3 sequence is 14 residues long. The junction had 7 bases not matched to a gene; V was cut back by 9 bases and J by 1 base. Germline V gene sequence: CDR1 SNHLY, CDR2 FYNNEI. The CDR3 coding sequence is TGTGCCAGAAAGACCGGGACAGGGAACACTGAAGCTTTCTTT. Translated, it gives CARKTGTGNTEAFF.

This chain joins TRBV19 and TRBJ2-1, with 9 bases matching TRBD1. The V segment lost 2 bases and the J segment 8 bases; nucleotides outside the gene matches: 4. CDR1 is LNHDA, CDR2 SQIVND, per germline (reference sequence). This CDR3 is built from 14 residues. In nucleotides, the CDR3 is TGTGCCAGTAGTATAACAGGGGGCTTCGATGAGCAGTTCTTC. Its translation is CASSITGGFDEQFF. Supplemented by reference TRBV19 and TRBJ2-1, the full variable domain reads DGGITQSPKYLFRKEGQNVTLSCEQNLNHDAMYWYRQDPGQGLRLIYYSQIVNDFQKGDIAEGYSVSREKKESFPLTVTSAQKNPTAFYLCASSITGGFDEQFFGPGTRLTVL.

The genes are TRBV6-1 and TRBJ2-2; possibly TRBD1 for D (6 bases). The CDR3 is 13 amino acids. The germline CDR1 and CDR2 sequences are MNHNS and SASEGT. Trimming shortened V by 8 bases and J by 6 bases, and 13 bases separated the two germline ends. The CDR3 coding sequence is TGTGCCAGCCAAACCCCAGGGGCCGGGGAGCTGTTTTTT. Protein product: CASQTPGAGELFF.

The chain joins TRBV6-5 to TRBJ2-6; possible D gene TRBD2, 5 bases. Trimming stripped 2 bases from V and 1 base from J, with 6 bases between. This CDR3 has 15 residues. Looked up from germline, CDR1 is MNHEY and CDR2 is SVGAGI. As DNA, the CDR3 is TGTGCCAGCAGTTACCGGGGATCTGGGGCCAACGTCCTGACTTTC. Translation gives CASSYRGSGANVLTF.

J is TRBJ2-5 and V is TRBV5-8; a weak D match, TRBD1 (5 bases). Germline assignment: CDR1 SGHTS and CDR2 YDEGEE. The CDR3 extends over 14 amino acids. The V end lost 2 bases, the J end lost 3 bases, and 11 bases lay between the germline ends. This chain's CDR3 is CASSFGQGKETQYF. For the CDR3, the DNA is TGTGCCAGCAGCTTTGGGCAGGGCAAAGAGACCCAGTACTTC.

In this sample, this clone turned up once. This chain joins TRBV29-1 and TRBJ2-2; D might be TRBD2 (6 bases). CDR1 and CDR2 (germline): SQVTM, ANQGSEA. The CDR3 runs to 16 residues. Trimming removed 1 base at V and 7 bases at J, with 19 bases between. CDR3 nucleotides: TGCAGCGTTGAAGGGGACTCACCCAATGAACACGGGGAGCTGTTTTTT. Its protein product is CSVEGDSPNEHGELFF.

The chain uses TRBV4-1 and TRBJ2-3; D gene ambiguous. Germline V gene data show CDR1 as MGHRA and CDR2 as YSYEKL. The CDR3 is 14 residues long. V lost 0 bases and J lost 4, with 8 bases in between. The DNA for the CDR3 is TGCGCCAGCAGCCAAGAGCAGGTTTCAGATACGCAGTATTTT. As protein: CASSQEQVSDTQYF.

The chain links TRBV2 to TRBJ2-1; 13 bases are a match to TRBD2. The CDR3 contains 15 residues. Germline CDR1 is SNHLY and CDR2 is FYNNEI. Trimming cost V 6 bases and J 12 bases; bases outside gene matches: 11. The CDR3 DNA reads as TGTGCCAGCAGAGGGACTAGCGGGACGTGGGGTTGGCAGTTCTTC. Translation gives CASRGTSGTWGWQFF.

In DNA form, the CDR3 reads TGTGCCAGCAGCCGGGACAGGGTCTCTGGGGCCAACGTCCTGACTTTC. It translates to CASSRDRVSGANVLTF. The chain couples TRBV7-3 to TRBJ2-6; TRBD1 matches 9 bases. The CDR3 spans 16 residues. The V gene's germline CDR1 is SGHTA and CDR2 FQGTGA. V trimming: 5 bases; J trimming: 0 bases; junction bases outside the gene matches: 2.

V gene TRBV5-4 combines with J gene TRBJ2-5; no reliable D call. The V gene lost 0 bases and the J gene lost 2 bases, with 5 bases spanning the gap. In germline, CDR1 is SGHNT, CDR2 YYREEE (reference sequence). This CDR3 has 13 residues. CDR3 nucleotide sequence: TGTGCCAGCAGCTTGGGGCAGCAAGAGACCCAGTACTTC. Translating gives CASSLGQQETQYF.

The chain joins TRBV7-8 to TRBJ2-1; 9 bases map to TRBD1. The CDR3 has 15 amino acids. V lost 3 bases, J lost 4 bases, and 4 bases stayed unmatched. Germline loops: CDR1 SGHVS, CDR2 FQNEAQ. The CDR3 coding sequence is TGTGCCAGCAGCTTCGACAGGGGGTCTTACAATGAGCAGTTCTTC. Its translation is CASSFDRGSYNEQFF.

This chain joins TRBV27 and TRBJ2-1, with 13 bases fitting TRBD2. This CDR3 is built from 17 residues. Germline lookup yields CDR1 MNHEY and CDR2 SMNVEV (reference sequence). With 6 bases clipped from V and 1 base from J, the junction kept 6 bases outside the gene matches. The CDR3: CASSSRTSGSSYNEQFF. CDR3 nucleotide sequence: TGTGCCAGCAGCTCGAGGACTAGCGGGAGTTCCTACAATGAGCAGTTCTTC.

The chain is built from TRBV28 and TRBJ1-5, with no clear D. Germline V gives CDR1 MDHEN, CDR2 SYDVKM. CDR3 length: 16 amino acids. V was shortened by 3 bases and J by 0 bases, with 12 bases between the two germline ends. In DNA form, the CDR3 reads TGTGCCAGCAGTTTTCGCAGGTACAATAGCAATCAGCCCCAGCATTTT. It is translated as CASSFRRYNSNQPQHF.

The chain recombines TRBV27 with TRBJ1-5; 8 bases agree with TRBD1. CDR1 is MNHEY and CDR2 is SMNVEV in the germline V gene (reference sequence). Trimming at V came to 4 bases and at J to 3 bases, leaving 2 bases not matched to a gene. The CDR3 extends over 14 amino acids. CDR3 amino acids: CASSSGQANQPQHF. Written as DNA, the CDR3 is TGTGCCAGCAGTTCGGGACAGGCCAATCAGCCCCAGCATTTT.

V is TRBV4-1 and J is TRBJ1-2, with 10 bases matching TRBD1. The V and J ends lost 2 bases and 7 bases, in that order; junction bases with no gene match: 10. The CDR3 spans 16 residues. Looked up from germline, CDR1 is MGHRA and CDR2 is YSYEKL. DNA for the CDR3: TGCGCCAGCAGCCAACCCCCTGGGACAGGGGCTGCTGGCTACACCTTC. Translating it yields CASSQPPGTGAAGYTF.

The chain links TRBV9 to TRBJ2-5, with D perhaps TRBD1 (6 bases). Germline V lookup: CDR1 SGDLS, CDR2 YYNGEE. The CDR3 covers 17 residues. Trimming removed 1 base from V and 2 bases from J, with 18 bases in between. The CDR3 nucleotides are TGTGCCAGCAGCGTACAGGGGCTGGCCCACACACAAGAGACCCAGTACTTC. Translating it yields CASSVQGLAHTQETQYF. The full variable domain, in which reference TRBV9 and TRBJ2-5 provide the parts outside the CDR3, is DSGVTQTPKHLITATGQRVTLRCSPRSGDLSVYWYQQSLDQGLQFLIQYYNGEERAKGNILERFSAQQFPDLHSELNLSSLELGDSALYFCASSVQGLAHTQETQYFGPGTRLLVL.

This clone appeared once. The chain has TRBV13 and TRBJ2-7, with 10 bases lining up with TRBD2. The CDR3 is 16 residues long. V lost 3 bases to trimming and J lost 3 bases; unmatched junction nucleotides: 8. CDR1 PRHDT and CDR2 FYEKMQ come from the germline V gene (reference sequence). CDR3 nucleotide sequence: TGTGCCAGCAGCTTGCCTAGCGGGGGAGCGCTCTACGAGCAGTACTTC. This codes for CASSLPSGGALYEQYF. Variable domain in full (rest from reference TRBV13 and TRBJ2-7): AAGVIQSPRHLIKEKRETATLKCYPIPRHDTVYWYQQGPGQDPQFLISFYEKMQSDKGSIPDRFSAQQFSDYHSELNMSSLELGDSALYFCASSLPSGGALYEQYFGPGTRLTVT.

In this sample, this clone turned up once. The genes are TRBV5-1 and TRBJ2-5; 14 nucleotides match TRBD2. Trimming took 4 bases from V and 2 from J; bases not matched to a gene: 10. The CDR3 has 18 residues. In germline, CDR1 is SGHRS, CDR2 YFSETQ. CDR3 nucleotide sequence: TGCGCCAGCAGCAGAAAAGGACTAGCGGGGGGAGGGCAAGAGACCCAGTACTTC. Residues: CASSRKGLAGGGQETQYF.

The genes are TRBV7-8 and TRBJ2-7; 7 nucleotides line up with TRBD1. CDR1 is SGHVS and CDR2 is FQNEAQ in the germline V gene. V was pared by 1 base and J by 3 bases, with 9 bases of the junction left unmatched. The CDR3 loop spans 16 amino acids. This chain's CDR3 is CASSLGLGTAHYEQYF. In DNA form, the CDR3 reads TGTGCCAGCAGCTTAGGACTTGGGACAGCTCACTACGAGCAGTACTTC. The variable domain in full, completed from reference TRBV7-8 and TRBJ2-7, reads GAGVSQSPRYKVAKRGQDVALRCDPISGHVSLFWYQQALGQGPEFLTYFQNEAQLDKSGLPSDRFFAERPEGSVSTLKIQRTQQEDSAVYLCASSLGLGTAHYEQYFGPGTRLTVT.

This chain connects TRBV9 to TRBJ2-5; 11 bases line up with TRBD1. V shed 4 bases, J shed 2 bases, and the junction held 10 bases outside the gene matches. From germline, CDR1 is SGDLS and CDR2 YYNGEE. This CDR3 region has 17 residues. CDR3 in amino acids: CASSPGTGGVVQETQYF. The CDR3 DNA reads as TGTGCCAGCAGCCCCGGGACAGGGGGGGTTGTACAAGAGACCCAGTACTTC.

The genes are TRBV4-3 and TRBJ2-7; D gene unclear. With 0 bases removed from V and 2 bases from J, the gap between germline ends came to 8 bases. The V gene's germline CDR1 is LGHNA and CDR2 YSLEER. The CDR3 covers 14 residues. CDR3: CASSQDLAAYEQYF. The CDR3 coding sequence is TGCGCCAGCAGCCAAGATCTGGCAGCCTACGAGCAGTACTTC.

In DNA, the CDR3 is TGTGCCAGCAGAAAAGCCGGGACATCCTTAGGCGGATATTCTGGCTACACCTTC. Translating gives CASRKAGTSLGGYSGYTF. This sequence joins TRBV11-2 and TRBJ1-2; possibly TRBD1 for D (6 bases). The germline gives CDR1 SGHAT, CDR2 FQNNGV. The length of the CDR3 is 18 residues. V lost 6 bases, J lost 7 bases, and 30 bases lay in between.

The chain is built from TRBV7-9 and TRBJ2-7, with a weak D call TRBD2 (5 bases). Germline loops: CDR1 SEHNR, CDR2 FQNEAQ (reference sequence). V was clipped by 5 bases and J by 4 bases, with 18 bases between them. The CDR3 is made up of 15 amino acids. CDR3 sequence (DNA): TGTGCCAGCAGCCAGCTTTTGGGCGGGTTGTACGAGCAGTACTTC. Translated: CASSQLLGGLYEQYF.

The chain employs TRBV7-3 and TRBJ1-2, with 9 nucleotides matching TRBD1. J was trimmed by 1 base and V by 5 bases; bases with no gene match: 5. Looked up from germline, CDR1 is SGHTA and CDR2 is FQGTGA. CDR3 length: 15 amino acids. The CDR3 reads CASSPGQGNNYGYTF. Here the CDR3 DNA reads TGTGCCAGCAGCCCTGGACAGGGGAATAACTATGGCTACACCTTC.

This clone was seen more than once but under ten times. The chain carries TRBV6-1 and TRBJ2-7; a possible D gene is TRBD2 (7 bases). With 6 bases removed from V and 9 bases from J, the gap between germline ends came to 21 bases. The V gene's germline CDR1 is MNHNS and CDR2 SASEGT. This CDR3 is 14 amino acids long. CDR3 sequence reads: CASRRGEGSLVQYF. The CDR3 bases are TGTGCCAGCAGGAGGGGGGAGGGTAGCTTGGTGCAGTACTTC.

CDR3 in amino acids: CASSQESQGVSYEQYF. For the CDR3, the DNA is TGTGCCAGCAGCCAAGAATCGCAGGGGGTTTCCTACGAGCAGTACTTC. The V and J genes are TRBV4-2 and TRBJ2-7; TRBD1 aligns across 7 bases. Per the germline V gene, CDR1 is LGHNA and CDR2 is YNFKEQ. CDR3 length equals 16 residues. Trimming cost V 0 bases and J 1 base; bases outside gene matches: 6.

This clone has a single count. The rearrangement joins TRBV19 to TRBJ1-1, with D possibly being TRBD1 (5 bases). Trimming removed 0 bases from V and 4 bases from J, with 18 bases in between. The CDR3 totals 17 residues. Germline V gene sequence: CDR1 LNHDA, CDR2 SQIVND (reference sequence). The CDR3 DNA reads as TGTGCCAGTAGTATAGACAAAGGGGTCAAGGTTGGCACTGAAGCTTTCTTT. This codes for CASSIDKGVKVGTEAFF.

CDR3 amino acids: CASSAGTGYEQYF. The CDR3 DNA reads as TGTGCCAGCAGCGCGGGGACGGGTTACGAGCAGTACTTC. J is TRBJ2-7 and V is TRBV5-6; possibly TRBD2 for D (6 bases). The CDR3 is 13 residues long. The germline V and J ends were trimmed by 4 bases and 4 bases, with 12 bases remaining between them. The germline CDR1 and CDR2 sequences are SGHDT and YYEEEE. The full variable domain, rest sourced from reference TRBV5-6 and TRBJ2-7, is DAGVTQSPTHLIKTRGQQVTLRCSPKSGHDTVSWYQQALGQGPQFIFQYYEEEERQRGNFPDRFSGHQFPNYSSELNVNALLLGDSALYLCASSAGTGYEQYFGPGTRLTVT.